Listed here is a single T cell receptor beta chain. It has no known antigen specificity. The input lacks base qualities; no much larger clone sits a single base away. TCR beta VDJ combination and CDR3 sequence profiling used genomic DNA as the template. An Illumina HiSeq 2000 was used for TCR repertoire sequencing. Per the source publication's procedure: Repertoire assessment relied on Simpson's diversity index, CDR3 size and DJ length profiles, and TRBV/TRBJ rearrangement plots. The most abundant DNA sequence in the deep sequencing data was defined as the immunodominant clone. CDR3 amino acid sequences were checked for sharing across subjects and were also compared against the VDJdb database and published repertoires. The raw public data were reprocessed by TCRdb itself: fastp quality trimming at Q25, MiXCR clonotype calling, in-frame beta chains only. Rows merge per CDR3 protein into single entries with the most common DNA and genes. The V and J calls, along with clone size, are taken from TCRdb and not from the paper's own processing. This sample is represented by more than 150,000 distinct CDR3 sequences; roughly half of them were singletons. The top ten hold about 2.9% of the sample.

These data are taken from a study of CD8+CD57+ T cells in acquired aplastic anemia (dated by TCRdb to between 2018 and 2020). Looking at the study overall: A mean of about 3 ug of DNA, ranging from roughly 0.18 to 30 ug, was extracted from sorted CD4+ and CD8+ cells. Mean read counts for healthy donor samples were about 10 million for CD4+ cells and 11.0 million for CD8+ cells.

In this study, sorted CD4+ and CD8+ T cells from the blood of healthy subjects and of severe aplastic anemia patients had their TCR repertoires deep-sequenced. Ficoll-Paque density gradient centrifugation was used to isolate peripheral blood mononuclear cells. CD4+ and CD8+ T cells were sorted by FACS or magnetic beads before DNA extraction. The study at large found these results: Patients and healthy controls showed no significant difference in CD8+ Simpson's diversity (P=0.060). Although 25 to 30 CD8+ CDR3 sequences were shared by patients and controls, these sequences appeared highly expressed in patients and within the immunodominant clones of patients.

CDR1 and CDR2, looked up from the germline V gene, are KGHSH and LQKENI. Trimming costs V 1 base and J 9 bases, and their ends lie 7 bases apart. Inclusive of the bounding cysteine and phenylalanine, the CDR3 is 12 residues long. The DNA shown is the 36-base CDR3, in frame from base 1. The chain was built from TRBV18 and TRBJ2-1; possibly the D gene is TRBD2, per 6 matching bases. Sequencing used sorted CD4+, CD8+, or CD8+CD57+ T cells (not recorded which) from PBMCs. The TCR comes from a human donor in good health. The DNA is as follows: TGTGCCAGCTCACCACGGGAGGTTGAGCAGTTCTTC. Its protein product is CASSPREVEQFF.